These 6 T cell receptor beta chains came from one sample sequenced in a study of T cell responses to AZD1222 COVID-19 vaccine. Using immunoSEQ multiplex PCR, the repertoire was profiled, and TCRdb retains in-frame clones only, with some absent. The repertoire holds around 52,000 clones, approximately 83% seen once, with 16% in the top ten. The sample consisted of peripheral blood, taken on day 0 of AZD1222 vaccination. These receptors were collected from an adult in good health.

V is TRBV18 and J is TRBJ1-4; D remains unclear. The CDR3 consists of 13 residues. V lost 4 bases and J 5 bases, leaving 8 bases between the germline ends. Germline CDR1 reads KGHSH; CDR2 reads LQKENI. The CDR3 here is CASSQLSNEKLFF. Written as DNA, the CDR3 is TGTGCCAGCTCACAACTCAGCAATGAAAAACTGTTTTTT.

By its share, this clone is medium-sized. This chain links TRBV6-2 or TRBV6-3 with TRBJ1-2, with D perhaps TRBD1 (5 bases). Germline assignment: CDR1 MNHEY and CDR2 SVGEGT. V lost 5 bases and J lost 1, with 8 bases in between. This CDR3 has 13 amino acids. The CDR3 reads CASSETDNYGYTF. The CDR3 region has the DNA TGTGCCAGCAGTGAGACAGATAACTATGGCTACACCTTC.

CDR3 DNA: TGTGCCAGTAGTACGGATGGACAGGAGGCTTTCTTT. This gives the protein CASSTDGQEAFF. The chain carries TRBV19 and TRBJ1-1; 7 nucleotides agree with TRBD1. The CDR3 consists of 12 residues. V dropped 4 bases and J dropped 11; count of bases not matched to a gene: 7. CDR1 is LNHDA, CDR2 SQIVND, per germline (reference sequence).

This chain uses TRBV28 with TRBJ2-7; 7 nucleotides match TRBD1. The CDR3 spans 16 residues. J lost 0 bases, V lost 2 bases, and 7 bases had no gene match. Germline loops: CDR1 MDHEN, CDR2 SYDVKM. The CDR3 region is CASSLKQGISSYEQYF. CDR3 nucleotide sequence: TGTGCCAGCAGTTTAAAACAGGGGATAAGCTCCTACGAGCAGTACTTC.

There are a few counts of this clone. J is TRBJ1-1 and V is TRBV6-5, with a weak D call TRBD1 (6 bases). CDR3 length: 14 amino acids. V was cut by 5 bases and J by 1 base, with 11 bases left in between. CDR1 and CDR2 (germline): MNHEY, SVGAGI. The CDR3 bases are TGTGCCAGCAGTAAACAGGGTAAGAACACTGAAGCTTTCTTT. It yields the protein CASSKQGKNTEAFF.

This clone was detected once. The gene calls are TRBV5-1 and TRBJ2-5; perhaps TRBD1 as D (6 bases). Per germline, CDR1 SGHRS and CDR2 YFSETQ. CDR3 size: 13 residues. Trimming left V 5 bases short and J 2 bases short, with 10 bases between. CDR3 nucleotide sequence: TGCGCCAGCAGGGACGGACAGCAAGAGACCCAGTACTTC. Translating gives CASRDGQQETQYF.